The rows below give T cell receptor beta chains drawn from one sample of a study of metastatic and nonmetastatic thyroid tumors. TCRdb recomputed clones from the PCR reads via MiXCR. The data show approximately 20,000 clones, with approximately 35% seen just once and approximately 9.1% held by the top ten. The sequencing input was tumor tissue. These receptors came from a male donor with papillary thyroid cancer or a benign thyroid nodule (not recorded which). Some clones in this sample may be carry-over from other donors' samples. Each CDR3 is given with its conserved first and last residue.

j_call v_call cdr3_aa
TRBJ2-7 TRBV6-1 CASREQGLGYEQYF
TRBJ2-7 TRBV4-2 CASSQEETGNSYEQYF
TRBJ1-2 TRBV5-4 CAISLGVAGVGYTF
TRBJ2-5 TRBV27 CASSSGTGGVETQYF
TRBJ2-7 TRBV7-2 CASSLQSAGLEQYF
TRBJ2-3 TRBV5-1 CASSLGASVEDTQYF
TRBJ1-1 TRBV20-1 CSASEGGSVGNTAAFF
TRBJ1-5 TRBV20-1 CSASGGFSNQPQHF
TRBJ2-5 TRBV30 CAWSGGPNQETQYF
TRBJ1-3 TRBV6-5 CASSYYSQTSGNTIYF
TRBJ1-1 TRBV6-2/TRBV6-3 CASSYSAAGAVNTEAFF
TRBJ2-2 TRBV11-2 CASSYSLVVGTGELFF
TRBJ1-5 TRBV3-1 CASSQDKGGQPQHF
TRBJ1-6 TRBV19 CASSIPLRDSSSGTLHF
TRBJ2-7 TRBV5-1 CASSSRDSYEQYF
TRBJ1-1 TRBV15 CATSREGGGEAFF
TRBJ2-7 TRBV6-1 CASRGTGRYEQYF
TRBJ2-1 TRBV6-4 CASSSASGSYNEQFF
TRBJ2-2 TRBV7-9 CASSLARGNAGELFF
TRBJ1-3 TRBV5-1 CASSLAFRFTIYF
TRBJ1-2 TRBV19 CASSIPQGRAYGYTF
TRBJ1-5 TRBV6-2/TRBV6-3 CASSSRRHNVNQPQHF
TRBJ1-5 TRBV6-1 CASSPDRRLGNQPQHF
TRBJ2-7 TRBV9 CASSASGGHDEQYF
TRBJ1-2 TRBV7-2 CASSLAPSGCQVYGYTF
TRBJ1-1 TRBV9 CASSVGPGTRGTEAFF